This T cell receptor beta chain is drawn from a study of shared clonotypes between healthy human individuals. This CDR3 contains 14 residues. The V gene's germline CDR1 is MDHEN and CDR2 SYDVKM. Deletions cut 2 bases from V and 4 bases from J, with 9 bases between. Some clones are missing from TCRdb's copy, which holds only in-frame ones; the method was immunoSEQ multiplex PCR. The sample lists some 2.3 million clones; more than 85% were seen once. The rearrangement uses TRBV28 and TRBJ2-1; no definite D call. The specimen sequenced was naive CD4+ T cells from PBMCs. This sample's subset: CD45RA+ positively selected. This sequence was found in a man younger than 30 in good health. Some clones in this sample may be carry-over from other donors' samples. For the CDR3, the DNA is TGTGCCAGCAGTTTAACTGCCCAGTACAATGAGCAGTTCTTC. It encodes CASSLTAQYNEQFF.